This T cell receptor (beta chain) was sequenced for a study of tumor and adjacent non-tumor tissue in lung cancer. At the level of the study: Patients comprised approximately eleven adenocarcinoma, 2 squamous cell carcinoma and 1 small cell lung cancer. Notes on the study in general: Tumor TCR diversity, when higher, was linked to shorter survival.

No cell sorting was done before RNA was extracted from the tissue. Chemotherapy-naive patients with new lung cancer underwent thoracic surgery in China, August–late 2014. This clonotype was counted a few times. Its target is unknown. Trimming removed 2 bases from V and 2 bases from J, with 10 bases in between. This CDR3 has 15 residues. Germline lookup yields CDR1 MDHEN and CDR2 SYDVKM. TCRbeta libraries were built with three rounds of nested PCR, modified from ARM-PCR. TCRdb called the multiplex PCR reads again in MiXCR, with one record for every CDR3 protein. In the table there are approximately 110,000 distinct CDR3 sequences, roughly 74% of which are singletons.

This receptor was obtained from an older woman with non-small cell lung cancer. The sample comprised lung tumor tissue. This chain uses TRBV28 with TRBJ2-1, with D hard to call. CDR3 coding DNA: TGTGCCAGCAGTTTAAACTCTCTGACCTACAATGAGCAGTTCTTC. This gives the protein CASSLNSLTYNEQFF.